This is a list of T cell receptor beta chains from one sample in a study of blood T cell repertoires in COVID-19. Clones were read by immunoSEQ multiplex PCR, and TCRdb kept only the in-frame ones, dropping some. The sample has about 200,000 clones, around nine tenths seen once. Specimen: peripheral blood. The receptors were gathered from a man in his sixties who had recovered from COVID-19. Each CDR3 is given with its conserved first and last residue. D genes are given only for firm matches. A clone size is listed for some rows: how often the clone was seen (once, few, many), or a class if it is expanded.

d_call: TRBD2
j_call: TRBJ2-7
clone_size: .
v_call: TRBV6-5
cdr3_aa: CASKLLAGGHEQYF
cdr3_nt: TGTGCCAGCAAACTACTAGCGGGGGGCCACGAGCAGTACTTC

d_call: TRBD1
j_call: TRBJ1-1
clone_size: .
v_call: TRBV5-1
cdr3_aa: CASSPTGASGPEAFF
cdr3_nt: TGCGCCAGCAGCCCAACAGGGGCCTCCGGGCCTGAAGCTTTCTTT

d_call: .
j_call: TRBJ1-2
clone_size: .
v_call: TRBV30
cdr3_aa: CAWSPTPNSGYTF
cdr3_nt: TGTGCCTGGAGTCCAACGCCCAATAGTGGCTACACCTTC

d_call: TRBD1
j_call: TRBJ1-5
clone_size: .
v_call: TRBV28
cdr3_aa: CASSSPTGWYQPQHF
cdr3_nt: TGTGCCAGCAGTTCTCCGACAGGGTGGTATCAGCCCCAGCATTTT

d_call: TRBD1
j_call: TRBJ1-3
clone_size: .
v_call: TRBV2
cdr3_aa: CASRQGSGNTIYF
cdr3_nt: TGTGCCAGTAGACAGGGGTCTGGAAACACCATATATTTT

d_call: TRBD2
j_call: TRBJ2-5
clone_size: .
v_call: TRBV7-2
cdr3_aa: CASSLAWSRLAGQETQYF
cdr3_nt: TGTGCCAGCAGCTTAGCGTGGAGTCGGCTAGCGGGCCAAGAGACCCAGTACTTC

d_call: TRBD1
j_call: TRBJ2-5
clone_size: .
v_call: TRBV18
cdr3_aa: CASSPGTGSRETQYF
cdr3_nt: TGTGCCAGCTCGCCCGGGACAGGGTCGCGGGAGACCCAGTACTTC

d_call: TRBD2
j_call: TRBJ2-7
clone_size: few
v_call: TRBV30
cdr3_aa: CACIQDAGGPHEQYF
cdr3_nt: TGTGCCTGTATCCAGGACGCGGGGGGGCCCCACGAGCAGTACTTC

d_call: TRBD1
j_call: TRBJ1-1
clone_size: .
v_call: TRBV5-1
cdr3_aa: CASSRTGEPEAFF
cdr3_nt: TGCGCCAGCAGCAGGACAGGGGAGCCTGAAGCTTTCTTT

d_call: .
j_call: TRBJ2-7
clone_size: .
v_call: TRBV12-3/TRBV12-4
cdr3_aa: CASSFQMGTGWYF
cdr3_nt: TGTGCCAGCAGTTTTCAGATGGGCACTGGGTGGTACTTC

d_call: .
j_call: TRBJ1-2
clone_size: .
v_call: TRBV24-1
cdr3_aa: CATSDPSHLGYTF
cdr3_nt: TGTGCCACCAGTGACCCCAGTCATCTGGGCTACACCTTC

d_call: .
j_call: TRBJ2-3
clone_size: .
v_call: TRBV5-1
cdr3_aa: CASSPGQSTDTQYF
cdr3_nt: TGCGCCAGCAGCCCCGGACAGAGCACAGATACGCAGTATTTT

d_call: TRBD1
j_call: TRBJ1-2
clone_size: .
v_call: TRBV7-2
cdr3_aa: CASSLLGTGGSIVGYTF
cdr3_nt: TGTGCCAGCAGCCTATTGGGGACAGGGGGATCGATAGTTGGCTACACCTTC

d_call: .
j_call: TRBJ1-1
clone_size: .
v_call: TRBV5-1
cdr3_aa: CASSLTGTEAFF
cdr3_nt: TGCGCCAGCAGTTTGACGGGCACTGAAGCTTTCTTT

d_call: TRBD1
j_call: TRBJ1-2
clone_size: .
v_call: TRBV2
cdr3_aa: CASRGTGGRDGYTF
cdr3_nt: TGTGCCAGCAGAGGGACAGGGGGCAGGGATGGCTACACCTTC

d_call: .
j_call: TRBJ1-1
clone_size: .
v_call: TRBV18
cdr3_aa: CASSPGANTEAFF
cdr3_nt: TGTGCCAGCTCACCAGGGGCGAACACTGAAGCTTTCTTT